This entry concerns a single TCR beta chain. A multiplex PCR was run with 60 Vbeta primers and 13 Jbeta primers. Only in-frame clones appear in the TCRdb table, and some are missing; sequencing was by immunoSEQ multiplex PCR. The sample yields approximately 160,000 clones, 82% seen once. This entry belongs to a study of cytomegalovirus exposure and HLA in healthy donors. Sequencing input: PBMCs. This receptor was obtained from a male donor in good health and CMV-seronegative.

The CDR3 here is CASSPGSSYEQYF. In nucleotides, the CDR3 is TGTGCCAGCAGTCCAGGATCCTCCTACGAGCAGTACTTC. The genes are TRBV6-1 and TRBJ2-7, with D unclear. This CDR3 is built from 13 residues. Germline CDR1 and CDR2: MNHNS and SASEGT. V shed 5 bases and J shed 0 bases, with 8 bases lying between them.